This T cell receptor (beta chain) was documented in a study of CD8 T cells in ankylosing spondylitis. This clonotype showed up just a few times. What it binds is not known. Study-level points and caveats: Roughly eight highly homologous variants formed a TCR beta motif that appeared characteristic of ankylosing spondylitis blood. Some of the motif variants had earlier been found in reactive arthritis patients' fluid and blood. As for the disease-linked clones, they showed a CD8+ phenotype and occurred at relatively low frequencies in peripheral blood. The authors reported significant enrichment of disease-linked clones in matched ankylosing spondylitis synovial fluid.

TCR beta libraries were made by quantitative 5'-RACE with molecular barcodes. TCRdb fed the 5' RACE reads into MiXCR, producing one record per CDR3 protein. The sample shows about 330,000 distinct CDR3 sequences, approximately 8.2% of them seen only once. Sequences were obtained from blood, either unsorted or a sorted T cell fraction (not recorded which). The clonotype comes from a male donor with ankylosing spondylitis.

DNA for the CDR3: TGCGCCAGCAGCCAAGATGGGGCACGGGAGAGGGTGAACAATGAGCAGTTCTTC. Protein sequence: CASSQDGARERVNNEQFF. The rearrangement joins TRBV4-3 to TRBJ2-1, with D tentatively TRBD2 (6 bases). CDR3 size: 18 residues. Per germline, CDR1 LGHNA and CDR2 YSLEER. Trimming removed 0 bases at V and 5 bases at J, with 20 bases between.